Below, 25 T cell receptor beta chains from the same sample are listed, as sequenced in a study of tumor-infiltrating lymphocytes in oesophageal squamous cell carcinoma. TCRdb used MiXCR to reprocess the PCR reads, holding one entry per CDR3 protein. Of 10,000 or so distinct CDR3 sequences listed, around 54% are singletons. The sequencing sample was made of esophageal tumor tissue. The receptors come from a female donor with esophageal squamous cell carcinoma.

The gene calls are TRBV28 and TRBJ2-6; TRBD1 might be the D (5 bases). Germline lookup yields CDR1 MDHEN and CDR2 SYDVKM. V lost 5 bases, J lost 0 bases, and 11 bases lay in between. The CDR3 runs 16 residues. CDR3 region: CASSPWGPSGANVLTF. In DNA form, the CDR3 reads TGTGCCAGCAGTCCGTGGGGCCCCTCTGGGGCCAACGTCCTGACTTTC.

This clonotype was observed many times. V is TRBV5-6 and J is TRBJ1-5; D is unclear. CDR3 length: 12 amino acids. Trimming pared 0 bases from V and 5 bases from J, leaving 3 bases between. Germline CDR1 SGHDT, CDR2 YYEEEE. CDR3 region: CASSLGDQPQHF. The CDR3 coding sequence is TGTGCCAGCAGCTTGGGGGATCAGCCCCAGCATTTT.

A few counts support this clonotype. The J gene is TRBJ2-1, the V gene TRBV7-2; tentative D call: TRBD1 (5 bases). Per the germline V gene, CDR1 is SGHTA and CDR2 is FQGNSA. The CDR3 spans 13 residues. V lost 5 bases and J lost 3, with 8 bases in between. CDR3 residues: CASSIGHYNEQFF. DNA of the CDR3: TGTGCCAGCAGCATAGGACACTACAATGAGCAGTTCTTC.

The chain carries TRBV7-3 and TRBJ2-3; possible D gene TRBD1, 5 bases. This CDR3 region has 12 residues. V was trimmed by 4 bases and J by 9 bases, leaving 11 bases between them. CDR1 is SGHTA and CDR2 is FQGTGA in the germline V gene. The CDR3, as DNA: TGTGCCAGCAGCTCCTCCTCAGGGACGCAGTATTTT. Translation gives CASSSSSGTQYF.

This clonotype has at least ten counts. This CDR3 fails to terminate in the conserved phenylalanine or tryptophan, so it likely reflects a read error. The limits of the CDR3 on the DNA are not certain, so only TCRdb's listed CDR3 is given. The chain combines TRBV7-2 with TRBJ2-6; the DNA was not compared with TRBD1, the D call given in the table. The CDR3 contains 9 residues when both ends are counted. From germline, CDR1 is SGHTA and CDR2 FQGNSA. CDR3 region: CASSLGTGV.

This clonotype rates as medium-sized. The rearrangement links TRBV6-1 to TRBJ1-6; TRBD1 agrees at 7 bases. Germline assignment: CDR1 MNHNS and CDR2 SASEGT. The CDR3 is made up of 15 amino acids. V was clipped by 4 bases and J by 7 bases; unmatched bases: 7. For the CDR3, the DNA is TGTGCCAGCAGTGCTGCGGCAGGGGGGAATTCACCCCTCCACTTT. Amino acid sequence: CASSAAAGGNSPLHF.

This chain joins TRBV7-6 and TRBJ2-7; a possible D gene is TRBD2 (5 bases). Germline-derived CDR1 and CDR2 are SGHVS and FNYEAQ. V lost 5 bases, J lost 12 bases, and 32 bases lay in between. This CDR3 is 17 amino acids long. The CDR3 loop reads CASSPSALALIPQSPYF. CDR3 bases: TGTGCCAGCAGCCCATCGGCGCTAGCCCTCATCCCTCAGTCCCCGTACTTC.

The chain is built from TRBV28 and TRBJ2-5, with 11 bases lining up with TRBD2. The J call is in doubt because the DNA end fits TRBJ2-1 better. The CDR3 is 14 amino acids. The germline V gene encodes CDR1 MDHEN and CDR2 SYDVKM. In DNA form, the CDR3 reads TGTGCCAGCGGAAAGACTAGCGGGGTGAATGAGCAGTTCTTC. It encodes CASGKTSGVNEQFF.

The chain recombines TRBV7-1 with TRBJ2-1; possibly TRBD1 for D (6 bases). TRBV7-1 is filed as an ORF, its function uncertain. Trimming removed 5 bases from V and 3 bases from J, with 14 bases in between. The CDR3 consists of 15 residues. CDR3 amino acids: CASSRVMDSYNEQFF. The CDR3 bases are TGTGCCAGCAGCCGAGTAATGGACAGCTACAATGAGCAGTTCTTC.

The J gene is TRBJ2-4, the V gene TRBV7-3; D perhaps matches TRBD2 (6 bases). The J call may not be correct, given that the DNA end is closer to TRBJ2-5. CDR3 length equals 15 residues. Germline CDR1 SGHTA, CDR2 FQGTGA. The CDR3 DNA reads TGTGCCAGCAGCTTAACAGGAGGGATAGAAGAGACCCAGTACTTC. Protein: CASSLTGGIEETQYF.

In the case of this clonotype: The junction does not match germline at one end; this may be a read error. The CDR3 coding sequence is TGTGCCAGCAGTCCGCGCCTGGGGGTACTAGCCCAACGCACAGATACGCAGTACTTC. As protein: CASSPRLGVLAQRTDTQYF. V is TRBV10-3 and J is TRBJ2-7, with D perhaps TRBD2 (6 bases). CDR3 length equals 19 residues. Germline loops: CDR1 ENHRY, CDR2 SYGVKD.

This chain connects TRBV7-9 to TRBJ2-3; D gene ambiguous. CDR1 SEHNR and CDR2 FQNEAQ come from the germline V gene (reference sequence). The V and J ends lost 3 bases and 1 base respectively, with 8 bases between them. The CDR3 length is 14 residues. CDR3 residues: CASSFVLGTDTQYF. CDR3 nucleotide sequence: TGTGCCAGCAGCTTTGTACTTGGCACAGATACGCAGTATTTT.

The chain joins TRBV7-8 to TRBJ2-7; 9 nucleotides align to TRBD1. V lost 1 base to trimming and J lost 4 bases; unmatched junction nucleotides: 8. There are 16 residues in the CDR3. Germline loops: CDR1 SGHVS, CDR2 FQNEAQ. This CDR3 reads CASSLEALDRGYEQYF. CDR3 nucleotides: TGTGCCAGCAGCTTAGAAGCCTTGGACAGGGGTTACGAGCAGTACTTC.

This chain joins TRBV6-2 or TRBV6-3 and TRBJ1-2, with TRBD1 identical over 9 bases. This CDR3 region has 14 residues. The germline gives CDR1 MNHEY, CDR2 SVGEGT. Unmatched junction bases numbered 6, after V lost 5 bases and J lost 5 bases. CDR3 in amino acids: CASSIRTGEYGYTF. The CDR3 DNA follows: TGTGCCAGCAGTATTCGGACAGGGGAGTATGGCTACACCTTC.

DNA of the CDR3: TGTGCCAGCAGCCAGCGGGAGCCTTTCTACGAGCAGTACTTC. This encodes CASSQREPFYEQYF. The V and J genes are TRBV7-6 and TRBJ2-7, with 8 nucleotides matching TRBD2. The CDR3 has 14 amino acids. The germline CDR1 and CDR2 sequences are SGHVS and FNYEAQ. The V gene end was trimmed by 5 bases and the J gene end by 3 bases; junction bases not matched to a gene: 6.

This clonotype was picked up a small number of times. The chain uses TRBV6-6 and TRBJ2-4; 7 nucleotides match TRBD1. The germline V gene encodes CDR1 MNHNY and CDR2 SVGAGI (reference sequence). V trimming: 6 bases; J trimming: 13 bases; junction bases outside the gene matches: 15. This CDR3 spans 14 amino acids. For the CDR3, the DNA is TGTGCCAGCAGCCCGGGCCCCGACAGGGCCAAGCAGTACTTC. Encoded protein: CASSPGPDRAKQYF.

This clonotype is medium-sized by share. V and J are TRBV5-1 and TRBJ1-1; D is possibly TRBD1 (6 bases). The CDR3 spans 15 residues. Trimming removed 1 base at V and 1 base at J, with 11 bases between. Germline CDR1 reads SGHRS; CDR2 reads YFSETQ. CDR3 region: CASSLWARGNTEAFF. Here the CDR3 DNA reads TGCGCCAGCAGCTTGTGGGCCAGGGGGAACACTGAAGCTTTCTTT. Together with reference TRBV5-1 and TRBJ1-1, the CDR3 gives the full variable domain: KAGVTQTPRYLIKTRGQQVTLSCSPISGHRSVSWYQQTPGQGLQFLFEYFSETQRNKGNFPGRFSGRQFSNSRSEMNVSTLELGDSALYLCASSLWARGNTEAFFGQGTRLTVV.

In this sample, this clonotype is hyperexpanded. The gene calls are TRBV10-3 and TRBJ2-7, with 8 bases matching TRBD1. Per germline, CDR1 ENHRY and CDR2 SYGVKD. V trimming: 2 bases; J trimming: 4 bases; junction bases outside the gene matches: 7. The CDR3 has 15 residues. In DNA, the CDR3 is TGTGCCATCAGTGAGGCGGCAGGGGGCATTTACGAGCAGTACTTC. Translation: CAISEAAGGIYEQYF.

The chain recombines TRBV14 with TRBJ1-2, with 8 bases aligning to TRBD1. CDR3 length equals 16 residues. CDR1 and CDR2 (germline): SGHDN, FVKESK. The V gene end was trimmed by 2 bases and the J gene end by 2 bases; junction bases not matched to a gene: 7. The CDR3 DNA follows: TGTGCCAGCAGCCAATTCCAGACAGGGGCGAACTATGGCTACACCTTC. Translated, it gives CASSQFQTGANYGYTF. The complete variable domain, with remaining parts taken from reference TRBV14 and TRBJ1-2, reads EAGVTQFPSHSVIEKGQTVTLRCDPISGHDNLYWYRRVMGKEIKFLLHFVKESKQDESGMPNNRFLAERTGGTYSTLKVQPAELEDSGVYFCASSQFQTGANYGYTFGSGTRLTVV.

There are a few counts of this clonotype. This chain links TRBV7-3 with TRBJ2-4, with TRBD2 matching 9 bases. The J call is uncertain, as TRBJ2-7 better fits the DNA end. Germline V gene sequence: CDR1 SGHTA, CDR2 FQGTGA. The CDR3 is made up of 16 amino acids. CDR3 amino acids: CASSLRGAGGSYEQYF. The CDR3, as DNA: TGTGCCAGCAGCTTGCGGGGAGCGGGGGGCTCCTACGAGCAGTACTTC.

The CDR3 bases are TGTGCCAGCAGCCCCGGACTAGCGGGAGGCCTGCACTACAATGAGCAGTTCTTC. This codes for CASSPGLAGGLHYNEQFF. The chain joins TRBV7-4 to TRBJ2-5; 14 nucleotides line up with TRBD2. The J call may be faulty, since TRBJ2-1 better matches the DNA end. The CDR3 totals 18 residues. Germline V gives CDR1 SGHVT, CDR2 SQSDAQ.

This clonotype occurred many times. A much larger clone sits a single nucleotide away, making a read error possible. V gene TRBV12-3 or TRBV12-4 combines with J gene TRBJ2-3; D is perhaps TRBD2 (5 bases). The CDR3 covers 14 residues. Trimming cost V 3 bases and J 14 bases, with 21 bases left between them. CDR3 loop: CASSFSRNTGELYF. The CDR3 DNA follows: TGTGCCAGCAGTTTCAGTAGGAACACCGGGGAGCTGTATTTT.

This clonotype has a count of ten or more. The V and J genes are TRBV7-9 and TRBJ2-5, with a weak D call TRBD1 (6 bases). V was cut by 0 bases and J by 2 bases, with 16 bases left in between. CDR3 size: 17 residues. Germline CDR1 reads SEHNR; CDR2 reads FQNEAQ (reference sequence). This chain's CDR3 is CASSLATGRYGQETQYF. The DNA for the CDR3 is TGTGCCAGCAGCTTAGCGACAGGTCGTTATGGGCAAGAGACCCAGTACTTC.

About this clonotype: A read error may explain this, as a much larger clone is one base away. V is TRBV5-6 and J is TRBJ2-1; 9 bases map to TRBD1. The V gene end was trimmed by 2 bases and the J gene end by 10 bases; junction bases not matched to a gene: 13. Germline values: CDR1 SGHDT, CDR2 YYEEEE. The CDR3 consists of 16 residues. Here the CDR3 reads CASSFTSGQGTYEQFF. The CDR3 nucleotides are TGTGCCAGCAGCTTCACTTCGGGACAGGGAACCTACGAGCAGTTCTTC.

V gene TRBV6-8 combines with J gene TRBJ2-3, with 9 bases identical to TRBD2. Germline CDR1 and CDR2: MNHGY and SAAAGT. With V trimmed by 5 bases and J by 3 bases, 9 bases remained unmatched. The CDR3 runs to 16 residues. The CDR3 DNA sequence: TGTGCCAGCAGTAATCCCAGCGGGAGGCGAACAGATACGCAGTATTTT. This codes for CASSNPSGRRTDTQYF.